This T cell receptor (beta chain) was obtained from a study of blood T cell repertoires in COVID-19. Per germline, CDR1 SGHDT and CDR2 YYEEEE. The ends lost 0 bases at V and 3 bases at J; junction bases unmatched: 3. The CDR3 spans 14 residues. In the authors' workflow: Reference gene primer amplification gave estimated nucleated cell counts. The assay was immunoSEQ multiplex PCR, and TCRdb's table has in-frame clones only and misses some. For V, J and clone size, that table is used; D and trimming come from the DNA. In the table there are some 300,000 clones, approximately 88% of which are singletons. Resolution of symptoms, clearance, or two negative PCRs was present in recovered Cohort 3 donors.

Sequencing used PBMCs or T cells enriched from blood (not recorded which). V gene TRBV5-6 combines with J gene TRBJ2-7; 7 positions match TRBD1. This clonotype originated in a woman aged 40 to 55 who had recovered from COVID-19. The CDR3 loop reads CASSLVGTDYEQYF. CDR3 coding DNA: TGTGCCAGCAGCTTGGTGGGGACAGACTACGAGCAGTACTTC.